One and the same sample provided the 29 T cell receptor beta chains below, sequenced in a study of metastatic and nonmetastatic thyroid tumors. Each patient came to thyroid surgery without any prior treatment (of any kind). From the PCR reads, TCRdb re-called clones with MiXCR. The sample holds several thousand clones; 30% to 45% are singletons and the top ten take around a third. Input material: tumor tissue. Every receptor here comes from a male donor with papillary thyroid cancer or a benign thyroid nodule (not recorded which). Some clones in this sample may be carry-over from other donors' samples.

The gene calls are TRBV18 and TRBJ2-2; possibly TRBD1 or TRBD2 for D (5 bases each). This CDR3 spans 15 amino acids. The V and J ends lost 2 bases and 1 base respectively, with 8 bases between them. Germline CDR1 reads KGHSH; CDR2 reads LQKENI. CDR3 in DNA: TGTGCCAGCTCACCAAGGGACGGGAACACCGGGGAGCTGTTTTTT. This codes for CASSPRDGNTGELFF.

V usage is TRBV6-5 and J usage is TRBJ1-2; perhaps TRBD1 as D (5 bases). The CDR3 runs to 15 residues. V lost 0 bases to trimming and J lost 7 bases, with 15 bases between them. From germline, CDR1 is MNHEY and CDR2 SVGAGI. This chain's CDR3 is CASSYSATARAGYTF. The DNA for the CDR3 is TGTGCCAGCAGTTACTCGGCGACAGCGAGAGCTGGCTACACCTTC.

The V call is TRBV27, the J call TRBJ1-6, with D uncertain. The tail of the sequence fits TRBJ1-1 better, so the J call may be wrong. The CDR3 totals 16 residues. The germline V gene encodes CDR1 MNHEY and CDR2 SMNVEV (reference sequence). CDR3 sequence (DNA): TGTGCCAGCAGTTTACGTGGCCTGGGTCGTTACACTGAAGCTTTCTTT. Encoded protein: CASSLRGLGRYTEAFF.

In this sample, this clone turned up a few times. The J gene is TRBJ2-2, the V gene TRBV2; 8 bases are a match to TRBD1. The V gene end was trimmed by 6 bases and the J gene end by 4 bases; junction bases not matched to a gene: 7. This CDR3 region has 15 residues. The germline gives CDR1 SNHLY, CDR2 FYNNEI. The CDR3 DNA reads as TGTGCCAGCAGCGGACAGGGTCAGGGCACCGGGGAGCTGTTTTTT. Translation gives CASSGQGQGTGELFF.

The gene calls are TRBV6-2 or TRBV6-3 and TRBJ2-7, with 8 positions matching TRBD1. The ends lost 2 bases at V and 13 bases at J; junction bases unmatched: 7. Germline V lookup: CDR1 MNHEY, CDR2 SVGEGT. This CDR3 contains 12 residues. The CDR3 bases are TGTGCCAGCAGTTACGCGGACAGGGTACCTTACTTC. This gives the protein CASSYADRVPYF.

The chain's CDR3 is CASSAGGYEQYF. DNA for the CDR3: TGTGCCAGCAGCGCAGGGGGGTACGAGCAGTACTTC. The chain uses TRBV2 and TRBJ2-7, with TRBD1 as a possible D gene (7 bases). Trimming left V 6 bases short and J 4 bases short, with 10 bases between. This CDR3 comprises 12 residues. Germline V gene lookup returns CDR1 SNHLY and CDR2 FYNNEI.

This clone has only a few counts. V is TRBV7-9 and J is TRBJ1-1; 8 bases align to TRBD1. Trimming took 5 bases from V and 7 from J; bases not matched to a gene: 3. Per the germline V gene, CDR1 is SEHNR and CDR2 is FQNEAQ (reference sequence). CDR3 length equals 12 residues. The CDR3 sequence: CASSGTGLEAFF. The CDR3, as DNA: TGTGCCAGCAGCGGGACAGGCCTTGAAGCTTTCTTT.

On this clone itself: An end of the junction does not agree with germline; a read error may underlie this. The rearrangement joins TRBV6-2 or TRBV6-3 to TRBJ1-5; D is ambiguous. Germline CDR1 and CDR2: MNHEY and SVGEGT. There are 14 residues in the CDR3. As DNA, the CDR3 is TGTGACAGCAGTTACACATCTTCAAATCAGCACCAGCATTTT. Translated, it gives CDSSYTSSNQHQHF.

V gene TRBV10-3 combines with J gene TRBJ1-2; unclear D gene. This CDR3 is built from 15 residues. Germline lookup yields CDR1 ENHRY and CDR2 SYGVKD. V was shortened by 4 bases and J by 6 bases, with 18 bases between the two germline ends. The CDR3 nucleotides are TGTGCCATCAGTGGGGAGGGCGCAAAGGTCCATGGCTACACCTTC. Protein product: CAISGEGAKVHGYTF.

Only a few counts were recorded for this clone. The chain uses TRBV2 and TRBJ2-1; D gene unclear. V was trimmed by 7 bases and J by 0 bases, leaving 10 bases between them. The CDR3 covers 14 residues. From germline, CDR1 is SNHLY and CDR2 FYNNEI. CDR3 sequence reads: CASMPLSSYNEQFF. The CDR3 DNA reads as TGTGCCAGCATGCCCCTTAGCTCCTACAATGAGCAGTTCTTC.

This clone was picked up one time. The chain links TRBV12-3 or TRBV12-4 to TRBJ1-2; 10 positions agree with TRBD1. The ends lost 5 bases at V and 7 bases at J; junction bases unmatched: 1. This CDR3 is built from 12 residues. For the CDR3, the DNA is TGTGCCAGCAGTAGGGACAGGGGTGGCTACACCTTC. Its protein is CASSRDRGGYTF.

This clone was seen only a few times. This chain connects TRBV6-1 to TRBJ2-7, with D possibly matching TRBD2 (5 bases). The V and J ends lost 1 base and 0 bases respectively, with 10 bases between them. There are 15 residues in the CDR3. CDR1 is MNHNS and CDR2 is SASEGT in the germline V gene. The CDR3 region is CASSEGSGSSYEQYF. Written as DNA, the CDR3 is TGTGCCAGCAGTGAAGGGAGCGGAAGCTCCTACGAGCAGTACTTC.

This clone was detected a few times. The gene calls are TRBV6-1 and TRBJ2-2; no reliable D call. CDR3 length: 12 residues. Trimming stripped 10 bases from V and 4 bases from J, with 10 bases between. Germline CDR1 and CDR2: MNHNS and SASEGT. CDR3 nucleotides: TGTGCCACCACATCTAGCACCGGGGAGCTGTTTTTT. This sequence encodes CATTSSTGELFF.

The genes are TRBV30 and TRBJ1-5; TRBD1 aligns across 8 bases. Trimming took 4 bases from V and 10 from J; bases not matched to a gene: 9. Germline loops: CDR1 GTSNPN, CDR2 SVGIG (reference sequence). This CDR3 is 13 amino acids long. The CDR3 DNA follows: TGTGCCTGGACCCCCGGGACAGGCAGTCCCCAGCATTTT. This sequence encodes CAWTPGTGSPQHF.

The gene calls are TRBV7-6 and TRBJ2-3; 7 nucleotides line up with TRBD2. Germline V CDR1 and CDR2: SGHVS, FNYEAQ. This CDR3 spans 17 amino acids. V trimming: 1 base; J trimming: 3 bases; junction bases outside the gene matches: 10. The CDR3 loop is CASSLEGLGTKTDTQYF. As DNA, the CDR3 is TGTGCCAGCAGCTTAGAGGGGTTAGGGACTAAGACAGATACGCAGTATTTT.

Only a few counts were recorded for this clone. The chain links TRBV6-1 to TRBJ2-5; possibly TRBD2 for D (6 bases). This CDR3 comprises 16 residues. Germline V gene sequence: CDR1 MNHNS, CDR2 SASEGT. V was clipped by 7 bases and J by 5 bases, with 23 bases between them. This CDR3 reads CASTSLWGRSWETQYF. The CDR3 DNA reads as TGTGCCAGCACCTCATTGTGGGGGAGGTCATGGGAGACCCAGTACTTC.

In this sample, this clone turned up a few times. The chain has TRBV28 and TRBJ2-1; unclear D gene. The V end was cut by 4 bases, the J end by 0 bases, with 7 bases between. This CDR3 is 14 amino acids long. Germline lookup yields CDR1 MDHEN and CDR2 SYDVKM. The CDR3 protein is CASSSAPSYNEQFF. In DNA form, the CDR3 reads TGTGCCAGCAGTTCGGCTCCCTCCTACAATGAGCAGTTCTTC.

This clone occurred once. CDR3: CSARRTGSVDTQYF. CDR3 nucleotide sequence: TGCAGTGCTCGCAGGACAGGGTCAGTAGATACGCAGTATTTT. The chain uses TRBV20-1 and TRBJ2-3; the match to TRBD1 covers 8 bases. Germline CDR1 reads DFQATT; CDR2 reads SNEGSKA (reference sequence). Trimming at V came to 5 bases and at J to 5 bases, leaving 9 bases not matched to a gene. The CDR3 spans 14 residues.

This clone was recorded a few times. V is TRBV6-1 and J is TRBJ2-1; D is uncertain. Trimming cost V 10 bases and J 0 bases, with 13 bases left between them. The CDR3 totals 14 residues. The germline V gene has CDR1 MNHNS and CDR2 SASEGT. In DNA, the CDR3 is TGTGCCACCCAAACACGGAGCTCCTACAATGAGCAGTTCTTC. Residues: CATQTRSSYNEQFF.

As concerns this clone: Mismatch with germline at one junction end may stem from a read error. The chain is built from TRBV6-2 or TRBV6-3 and TRBJ2-1; TRBD2 agrees at 16 bases. The CDR3 is 18 amino acids. CDR1 MNHEY and CDR2 SVGEGT come from the germline V gene. CDR3 sequence: CASSGTSGRVGAYNDQFF. CDR3 DNA sequence: TGTGCCAGCAGCGGGACTAGCGGGAGGGTTGGGGCCTACAATGATCAGTTCTTC.

A single count supports this clone. This sequence joins TRBV20-1 and TRBJ1-2, with 10 bases aligning to TRBD1. The CDR3 has 17 amino acids. V trimming: 6 bases; J trimming: 4 bases; junction bases outside the gene matches: 17. CDR1 DFQATT and CDR2 SNEGSKA come from the germline V gene (reference sequence). CDR3 sequence reads: CSAPGGTGASIGYGYTF. CDR3 in DNA: TGCAGTGCCCCGGGTGGGACAGGGGCTTCCATCGGCTATGGCTACACCTTC.

There are a few counts of this clone. The gene calls are TRBV19 and TRBJ1-5; a possible D gene is TRBD1 (6 bases). The CDR3 has 14 residues. Between the trimmed V and J ends, which lost 5 bases and 3 bases, there was a span of 11 bases. Per the germline V gene, CDR1 is LNHDA and CDR2 is SQIVND (reference sequence). The CDR3 loop reads CASSGLGANQPQHF. The CDR3 DNA follows: TGTGCCAGTAGTGGTTTGGGGGCCAATCAGCCCCAGCATTTT.

J is TRBJ2-1 and V is TRBV2; possible D gene TRBD1, 6 bases. In germline, CDR1 is SNHLY, CDR2 FYNNEI. The CDR3 has 12 amino acids. V was shortened by 10 bases and J by 5 bases, with 12 bases between the two germline ends. The CDR3 DNA is TGTGCCAAACACAGGGCGCACAATGAGCAGTTCTTC. It translates to CAKHRAHNEQFF.

This clone was seen more than once but under ten times. The V call is TRBV6-1, the J call TRBJ2-2; D possibly corresponds to TRBD1 (6 bases). Germline V gene sequence: CDR1 MNHNS, CDR2 SASEGT. This CDR3 has 14 amino acids. The V end lost 6 bases, the J end lost 3 bases, and 11 bases lay between the germline ends. The CDR3 region has the DNA TGTGCCAGCAGGGCCGGGACACACACCGGGGAGCTGTTTTTT. This sequence encodes CASRAGTHTGELFF.

There are a few counts of this clone. V gene TRBV15 combines with J gene TRBJ1-3, with 7 bases matching TRBD1. The CDR3 has 16 residues. The V and J ends lost 3 bases and 0 bases, in that order; junction bases with no gene match: 5. CDR1 LNHNV and CDR2 YYDKDF come from the germline V gene (reference sequence). CDR3: CATSSWTGHSGNTIYF. CDR3 in DNA: TGTGCCACCAGCAGCTGGACAGGCCACTCTGGAAACACCATATATTTT.

J is TRBJ1-1 and V is TRBV5-1; TRBD1 might be the D (6 bases). Germline V lookup: CDR1 SGHRS, CDR2 YFSETQ. The ends were cut back, 2 bases at V and 0 bases at J, with 14 bases in the middle. The CDR3 extends over 16 amino acids. The CDR3 is CASSFNPRQVNTEAFF. The CDR3 nucleotides are TGCGCCAGCAGCTTCAATCCCAGACAGGTGAACACTGAAGCTTTCTTT. The full variable domain, completed using reference TRBV5-1 and TRBJ1-1, is KAGVTQTPRYLIKTRGQQVTLSCSPISGHRSVSWYQQTPGQGLQFLFEYFSETQRNKGNFPGRFSGRQFSNSRSEMNVSTLELGDSALYLCASSFNPRQVNTEAFFGQGTRLTVV.

This clone was counted only a few times. The chain couples TRBV6-5 to TRBJ2-7, with D maybe TRBD2 (7 bases). CDR3 length: 16 amino acids. The V end was cut by 3 bases, the J end by 7 bases, with 22 bases between. Germline CDR1 reads MNHEY; CDR2 reads SVGAGI. The CDR3 sequence is CASSYSRGAWVREQYF. DNA for the CDR3: TGTGCCAGCAGTTATTCTCGGGGGGCATGGGTTAGGGAGCAGTACTTC.

This clone was seen a single time. This chain joins TRBV9 and TRBJ1-1; no definite D call. CDR1 is SGDLS, CDR2 YYNGEE, per germline. The CDR3 is made up of 14 amino acids. Trimming cost V 3 bases and J 5 bases, with 14 bases left between them. The CDR3 region is CASSDSLPGTEAFF. CDR3 coding DNA: TGTGCCAGCAGCGATTCACTCCCGGGTACTGAAGCTTTCTTT.

The chain carries TRBV11-2 and TRBJ2-1, with TRBD1 matching 11 bases. The CDR3 loop spans 16 amino acids. Looked up from germline, CDR1 is SGHAT and CDR2 is FQNNGV. V lost 5 bases and J lost 4; bases outside the gene matches: 7. This CDR3 is CASSLRDRGAYNEQFF. CDR3 DNA sequence: TGTGCCAGCAGCCTCCGGGACAGGGGGGCTTACAATGAGCAGTTCTTC.